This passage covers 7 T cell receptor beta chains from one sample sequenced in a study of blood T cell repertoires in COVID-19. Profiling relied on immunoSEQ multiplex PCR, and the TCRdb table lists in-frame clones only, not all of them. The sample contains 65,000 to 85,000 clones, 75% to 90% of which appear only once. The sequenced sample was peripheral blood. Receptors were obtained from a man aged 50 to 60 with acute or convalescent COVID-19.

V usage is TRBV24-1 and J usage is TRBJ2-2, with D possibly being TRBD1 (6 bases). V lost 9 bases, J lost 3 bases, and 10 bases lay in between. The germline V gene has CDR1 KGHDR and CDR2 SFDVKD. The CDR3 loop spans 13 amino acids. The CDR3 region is CATSTGDTGELFF. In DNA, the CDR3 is TGTGCCACCTCGACAGGAGACACCGGGGAGCTGTTTTTT.

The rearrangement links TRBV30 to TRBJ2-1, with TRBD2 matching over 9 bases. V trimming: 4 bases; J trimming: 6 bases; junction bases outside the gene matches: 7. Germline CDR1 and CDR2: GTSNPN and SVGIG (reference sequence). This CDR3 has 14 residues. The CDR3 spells CAWNPSGIPNEQFF. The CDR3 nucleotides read TGTGCCTGGAACCCTAGCGGGATCCCCAATGAGCAGTTCTTC.

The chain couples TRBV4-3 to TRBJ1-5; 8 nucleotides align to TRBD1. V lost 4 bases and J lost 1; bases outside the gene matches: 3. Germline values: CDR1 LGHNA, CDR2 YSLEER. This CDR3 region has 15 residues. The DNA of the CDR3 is TGCGCCAGCAGCCTAGGGACAGGAAGCAATCAGCCCCAGCATTTT. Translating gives CASSLGTGSNQPQHF.

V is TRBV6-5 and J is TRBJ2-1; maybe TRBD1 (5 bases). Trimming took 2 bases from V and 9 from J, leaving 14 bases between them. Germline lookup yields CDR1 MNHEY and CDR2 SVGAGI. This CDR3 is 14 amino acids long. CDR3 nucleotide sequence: TGTGCCAGCAGTTACGGTGAAGGGGCAGGTGAGCAGTTCTTC. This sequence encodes CASSYGEGAGEQFF.

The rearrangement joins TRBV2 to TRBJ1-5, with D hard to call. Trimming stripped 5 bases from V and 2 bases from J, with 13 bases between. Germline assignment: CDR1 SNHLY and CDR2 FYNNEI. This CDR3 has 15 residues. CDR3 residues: CASSPIPTGNQPQHF. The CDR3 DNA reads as TGTGCCAGCAGTCCAATTCCTACGGGCAATCAGCCCCAGCATTTT.

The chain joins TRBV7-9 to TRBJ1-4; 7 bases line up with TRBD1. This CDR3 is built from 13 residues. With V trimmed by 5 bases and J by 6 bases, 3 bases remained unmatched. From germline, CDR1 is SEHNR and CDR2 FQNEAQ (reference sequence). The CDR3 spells CASSNDRDEKLFF. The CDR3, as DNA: TGTGCCAGCAGCAATGACAGGGATGAAAAACTGTTTTTT.

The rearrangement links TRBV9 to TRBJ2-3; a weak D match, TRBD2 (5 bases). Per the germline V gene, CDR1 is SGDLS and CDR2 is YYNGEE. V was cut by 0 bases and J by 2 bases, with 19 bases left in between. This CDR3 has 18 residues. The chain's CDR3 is CASSVVGGGQRNTDTQYF. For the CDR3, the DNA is TGTGCCAGCAGCGTAGTTGGCGGCGGGCAGAGAAACACAGATACGCAGTATTTT. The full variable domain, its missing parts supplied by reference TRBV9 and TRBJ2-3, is DSGVTQTPKHLITATGQRVTLRCSPRSGDLSVYWYQQSLDQGLQFLIQYYNGEERAKGNILERFSAQQFPDLHSELNLSSLELGDSALYFCASSVVGGGQRNTDTQYFGPGTRLTVL.